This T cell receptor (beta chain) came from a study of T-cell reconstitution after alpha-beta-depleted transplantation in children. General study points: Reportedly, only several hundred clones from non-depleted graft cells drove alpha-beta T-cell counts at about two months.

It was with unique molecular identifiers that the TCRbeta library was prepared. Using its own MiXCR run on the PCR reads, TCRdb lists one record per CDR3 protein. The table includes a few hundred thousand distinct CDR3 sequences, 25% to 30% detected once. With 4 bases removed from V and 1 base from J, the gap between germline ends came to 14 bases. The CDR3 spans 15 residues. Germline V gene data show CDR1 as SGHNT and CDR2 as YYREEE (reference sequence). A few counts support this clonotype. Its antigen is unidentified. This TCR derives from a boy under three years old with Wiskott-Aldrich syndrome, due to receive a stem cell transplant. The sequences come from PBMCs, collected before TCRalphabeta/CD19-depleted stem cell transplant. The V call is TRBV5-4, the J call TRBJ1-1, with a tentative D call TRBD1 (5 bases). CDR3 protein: CASSASQGGNTEAFF. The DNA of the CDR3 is TGTGCCAGCAGCGCTTCTCAGGGTGGGAACACTGAAGCTTTCTTT.